The 3 T cell receptor beta chains given below trace back to one sample, sequenced in a study of cytomegalovirus exposure and HLA in healthy donors. PCR employed 60 Vbeta and 13 Jbeta primers. TCRdb keeps only in-frame clones here, not all; method: immunoSEQ multiplex PCR. Among about 140,000 clones listed, 70% were seen once. Material: PBMCs. These receptors all come from a young woman in good health and CMV-seronegative.

As concerns this clone: A read error may produce the germline difference seen at one junction end. V is TRBV19 and J is TRBJ1-2, with a weak D call TRBD1 (5 bases). The CDR3 consists of 14 residues. The germline CDR1 and CDR2 sequences are LNHDA and SQIVND (reference sequence). In DNA, the CDR3 is TGTGCCCGTAGTATAACGGGGGATAACTATGGCTACACCTTC. This encodes CARSITGDNYGYTF.

The J gene is TRBJ1-4, the V gene TRBV2, with 7 bases identical to TRBD1. The V gene's germline CDR1 is SNHLY and CDR2 FYNNEI. This CDR3 region has 15 residues. The CDR3 coding sequence is TGTGTCAAAAAAACACCGGCTCCAGGGGGTGAAAAACTGTTTTTT. It codes for CVKKTPAPGGEKLFF.

The chain couples TRBV2 to TRBJ2-7, with 12 bases identical to TRBD2. CDR3 length: 16 residues. J was trimmed by 4 bases and V by 6 bases; bases with no gene match: 10. Per germline, CDR1 SNHLY and CDR2 FYNNEI. CDR3 sequence reads: CASSLTRTSGVYEQYV. The CDR3 DNA reads TGTGCCAGCAGCCTCACTCGGACTAGCGGGGTTTACGAGCAGTACGTC.